A selection of T cell receptor beta chains follows, all from one sample in a study of cytomegalovirus exposure and HLA in healthy donors. Generated by immunoSEQ multiplex PCR, the TCRdb table keeps only in-frame clones and is missing some. Of over 75,000 clones in the sample, approximately 84% are singletons; the top ten hold approximately 2.4%. The sequencing sample was made of PBMCs. Receptor source: a woman aged 45 to 65 in good health and CMV-seronegative. Both conserved end residues are part of each CDR3. A D gene is named only where the DNA matches it firmly. The listing skips clone size in some rows; elsewhere it reads once, few, many or a size class.

size	J	D	V	DNA	CDR3
.	TRBJ1-5	.	TRBV15	TGTGCCACCAGCAGACCCTCCGGGGGGGGCGGCCATCAGCCCCAGCATTTT	CATSRPSGGGGHQPQHF
few	TRBJ2-4	.	TRBV19	TGTGCCAGTAGTACTCAGGACTTAGCCAAAAACATTCAGTACTTC	CASSTQDLAKNIQYF
.	TRBJ2-7	.	TRBV6-5	TGTGCCAGCAGTTACGGCGGTCCCTCCTACGAGCAGTACTTC	CASSYGGPSYEQYF
few	TRBJ2-5	TRBD1	TRBV6-5	TGTGCCAGCAGTTTCACCAGGGGGCGAGAGACCCAGTACTTC	CASSFTRGRETQYF
.	TRBJ2-5	.	TRBV30	TGTGCCTGGAGTTACAGGGTTGGGGAGACCCAGTACTTC	CAWSYRVGETQYF
.	TRBJ1-2	TRBD1	TRBV6-5	TGTGCCAGCAGATTGACAGGGGGCAGGTATGGCTACACCTTC	CASRLTGGRYGYTF
.	TRBJ2-2	TRBD1	TRBV2	TGTGCCAGCAGCCTGGACAGGGGGCCCGGGGAGCTGTTTTTT	CASSLDRGPGELFF
.	TRBJ2-3	.	TRBV9	TGTGCCAGCACCCGGACAGCCTCTAGCACAGATACGCAGTATTTT	CASTRTASSTDTQYF
once	TRBJ2-4	.	TRBV19	TGTGCCAGTAGTATAAACACCGGGACAGCGGGCGTCATTCAGTACTTC	CASSINTGTAGVIQYF
.	TRBJ2-5	TRBD1	TRBV2	TGTGCCAGCAGTGTTATTCGTGGCCTCGGGACAGGGGTCGGGCAAGAGACCCAGTACTTC	CASSVIRGLGTGVGQETQYF
once	TRBJ2-3	TRBD1	TRBV19	TGTGCCAGTAGAAGACAGGGAAGCACAGATACGCAGTATTTT	CASRRQGSTDTQYF
.	TRBJ1-4	.	TRBV5-1	TGCGCCAGCAGCACCGAGCTTAATGAAAAACTGTTTTTT	CASSTELNEKLFF
.	TRBJ2-7	TRBD1	TRBV15	TGTGCCACCAGCAGTTTGCCCCGGGACAGGGGGAACGAGCAGTACTTC	CATSSLPRDRGNEQYF
.	TRBJ1-2	.	TRBV6-1	TGTGCCAGCAGCTCGACAGGACACAGCGGGGGTGGCTACACCTTC	CASSSTGHSGGGYTF
.	TRBJ2-1	TRBD2	TRBV11-1	TGTGCCAGCAGCTTACTAGCGGGGGTTTCGAACGTTGAGCAGTTCTTC	CASSLLAGVSNVEQFF
.	TRBJ2-5	TRBD2	TRBV7-9	TGTGCCAGCAGCCCCGCGGGGGGTTATGAGACCCAGTACTTC	CASSPAGGYETQYF
few	TRBJ2-6	.	TRBV6-1	TGTGCCAGCAGTGGGCTCGCTGGGGCCAACGTCCTGACTTTC	CASSGLAGANVLTF
once	TRBJ1-6	.	TRBV5-1	TGCGCCAGCAAGCTGGGGGCCACCCTTAATTCACCCCTCCACTTT	CASKLGATLNSPLHF
.	TRBJ2-5	TRBD2	TRBV12-5	TGTGCTAGTGGTCTTGGACTAGCGGGAGGTCAAGAGACCCAGTACTTC	CASGLGLAGGQETQYF
.	TRBJ2-2	.	TRBV28	TGTGCCAGCATGATTAGCGCTAGTTTGGGGGAGCTGTTTTTT	CASMISASLGELFF
.	TRBJ1-2	TRBD1	TRBV10-3	TGTGCCATCAGTGAGTCGAGACAGGGAGCTGGCTACACCTTC	CAISESRQGAGYTF
few	TRBJ2-1	TRBD1	TRBV7-2	TGTGCCAGCAGCCCAAGGGGGACAGGGAGATTGGATGAGCAGTTCTTC	CASSPRGTGRLDEQFF
once	TRBJ1-2	.	TRBV27	TGTGCCAGCAGTTTATCATGGGGCGATAACTATGGCTACACCTTC	CASSLSWGDNYGYTF
.	TRBJ2-7	.	TRBV10-2	TGCGCCAGCACCACCTTCGTGGGAGGAGAGTACGAGCAGTACTTC	CASTTFVGGEYEQYF
.	TRBJ1-1	.	TRBV7-9	TGTGCCAGCAGCCGATCCGGGACAGAAGCTTTCTTT	CASSRSGTEAFF
.	TRBJ1-3	TRBD1	TRBV28	TGTGCCAGCAACAGGGGGAGCTCTGGAAACACCATATATTTT	CASNRGSSGNTIYF
few	TRBJ2-1	.	TRBV7-9	TGTGCCAGCAGCTTAGGAGCTAATGAGCAGTTCTTC	CASSLGANEQFF
.	TRBJ2-2	TRBD1	TRBV29-1	TGCAGCGTTCAAGGACAGGCTGCAGGGCTGTTTTTT	CSVQGQAAGLFF
.	TRBJ2-5	TRBD2	TRBV7-2	TGTGCCAGCAGCCTTCAGCGGGGGGGCCGAGAGACCCAGTACTTC	CASSLQRGGRETQYF
.	TRBJ1-3	.	TRBV2	TGTGCCAGCAGCTCCAGGGGAAACACCATATATTTT	CASSSRGNTIYF
.	TRBJ1-1	.	TRBV5-1	TGCGCCAGCAGCTTGGGTGGCAGGGGAGTTGAAGCTTTCTTT	CASSLGGRGVEAFF
.	TRBJ1-2	TRBD1	TRBV13	TGTGCCAGCAGCGACCGACAGGGTTCAACTAACTATGGCTACACCTTC	CASSDRQGSTNYGYTF
.	TRBJ1-1	TRBD1	TRBV4-1	TGCGCCAGCAGCCAAGAGCAGGGGGTGTGGAACACTGAAGCTTTCTTT	CASSQEQGVWNTEAFF
.	TRBJ1-2	TRBD1	TRBV15	TGTGCCACCAGCAGAGTCGGACAGGGTCAAAGTGGCTACACCTTC	CATSRVGQGQSGYTF
.	TRBJ2-2	.	TRBV30	TGTGCCTGGAGACAGTCCGGGGAGCTGTTTTTT	CAWRQSGELFF
.	TRBJ1-2	TRBD1	TRBV27	TGTGCCAGCAGTTTGGACAGGGAGTATGGCTACACCTTC	CASSLDREYGYTF
.	TRBJ2-5	.	TRBV29-1	TGCAGCGTTGAACCGGGAACGGAGACCCAGTACTTC	CSVEPGTETQYF